The 3 T cell receptor beta chains given below trace back to one sample, sequenced in a study of blood T cell repertoires in COVID-19. Some clones are missing from TCRdb's copy, which holds only in-frame ones; the method was immunoSEQ multiplex PCR. The data hold about 90,000 clones, with over 75% observed a single time. The sequenced sample was peripheral blood. These receptors were collected from a human donor in a cohort sampled during active COVID-19.

The rearrangement links TRBV5-4 to TRBJ1-6; the match to TRBD1 covers 10 bases. V lost 5 bases, J lost 6 bases, and 17 bases stayed unmatched. CDR3 length equals 19 residues. The germline CDR1 and CDR2 sequences are SGHNT and YYREEE (reference sequence). CDR3 sequence: CASSFVSGQGIIGNSPLHF. CDR3 nucleotides: TGTGCCAGCAGTTTTGTTTCGGGACAGGGGATAATAGGTAATTCACCCCTCCACTTT.

The genes are TRBV6-2 or TRBV6-3 and TRBJ1-2, with D unclear. Germline CDR1 reads MNHEY; CDR2 reads SVGEGT. The CDR3 runs 13 residues. V lost 2 bases, J lost 2 bases, and 6 bases lay in between. This CDR3 reads CASSYPLNYGYTF. For the CDR3, the DNA is TGTGCCAGCAGTTACCCCCTAAACTATGGCTACACCTTC.

The chain carries TRBV7-2 and TRBJ1-2; the D is unclear. Germline V gene lookup returns CDR1 SGHTA and CDR2 FQGNSA. V lost 2 bases, J lost 6 bases, and 13 bases lay in between. The CDR3 is 14 residues long. CDR3 in DNA: TGTGCCAGCAGCTTAACTAAGGTAGTAGATGGCTACACCTTC. Translating gives CASSLTKVVDGYTF.